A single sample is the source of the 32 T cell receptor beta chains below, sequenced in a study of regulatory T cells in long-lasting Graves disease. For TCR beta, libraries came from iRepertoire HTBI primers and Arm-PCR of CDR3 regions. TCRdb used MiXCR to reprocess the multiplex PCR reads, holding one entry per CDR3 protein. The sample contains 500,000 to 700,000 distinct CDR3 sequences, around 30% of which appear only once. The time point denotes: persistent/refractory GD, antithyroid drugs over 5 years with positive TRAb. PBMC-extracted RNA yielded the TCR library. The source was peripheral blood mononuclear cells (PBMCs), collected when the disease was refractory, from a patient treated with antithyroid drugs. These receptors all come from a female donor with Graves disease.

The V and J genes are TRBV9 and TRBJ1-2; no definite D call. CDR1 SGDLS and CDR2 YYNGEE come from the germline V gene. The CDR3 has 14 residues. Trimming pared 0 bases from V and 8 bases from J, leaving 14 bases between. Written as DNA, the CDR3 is TGTGCCAGCAGCGTAGGTGGCGACTGGAGGGGCTACACCTTC. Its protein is CASSVGGDWRGYTF. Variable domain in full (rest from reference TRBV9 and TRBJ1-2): DSGVTQTPKHLITATGQRVTLRCSPRSGDLSVYWYQQSLDQGLQFLIQYYNGEERAKGNILERFSAQQFPDLHSELNLSSLELGDSALYFCASSVGGDWRGYTFGSGTRLTVV.

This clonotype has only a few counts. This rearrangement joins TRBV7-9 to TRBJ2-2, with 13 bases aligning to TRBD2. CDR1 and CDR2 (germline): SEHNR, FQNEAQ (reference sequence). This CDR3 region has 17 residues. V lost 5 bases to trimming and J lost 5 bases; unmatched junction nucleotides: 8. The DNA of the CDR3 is TGTGCCAGCAGCCATGGACTAGCGGGAGCCCGAACCGGGGAGCTGTTTTTT. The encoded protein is CASSHGLAGARTGELFF.

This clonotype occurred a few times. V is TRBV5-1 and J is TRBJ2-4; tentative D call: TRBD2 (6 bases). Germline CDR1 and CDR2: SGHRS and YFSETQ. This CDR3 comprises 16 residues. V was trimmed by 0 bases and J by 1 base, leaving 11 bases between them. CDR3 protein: CASSLGDREAKNIQYF. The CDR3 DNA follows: TGCGCCAGCAGCTTGGGAGATCGGGAGGCCAAAAACATTCAGTACTTC.

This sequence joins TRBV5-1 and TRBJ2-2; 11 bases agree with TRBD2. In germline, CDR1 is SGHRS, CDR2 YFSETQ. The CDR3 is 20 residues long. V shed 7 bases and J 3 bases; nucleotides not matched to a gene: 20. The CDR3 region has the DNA TGCGCCAGCCATTCCGAAAAACTAGCGGGAGCGCTTCCGCACACCGGGGAGCTGTTTTTT. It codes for CASHSEKLAGALPHTGELFF.

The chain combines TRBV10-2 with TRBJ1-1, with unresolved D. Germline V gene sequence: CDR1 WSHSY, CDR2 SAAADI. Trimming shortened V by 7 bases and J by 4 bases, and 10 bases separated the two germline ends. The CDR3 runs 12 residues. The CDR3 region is CASTKDGTEAFF. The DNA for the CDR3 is TGCGCCAGCACCAAGGACGGCACTGAAGCTTTCTTT.

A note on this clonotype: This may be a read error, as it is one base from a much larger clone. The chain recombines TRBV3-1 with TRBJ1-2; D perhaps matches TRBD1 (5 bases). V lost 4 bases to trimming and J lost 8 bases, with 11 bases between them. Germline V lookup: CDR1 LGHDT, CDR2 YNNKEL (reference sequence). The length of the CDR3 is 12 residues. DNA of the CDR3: TGTGCCAGCAGCCTATTCGGGGGGGGCTACACCTTC. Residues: CASSLFGGGYTF.

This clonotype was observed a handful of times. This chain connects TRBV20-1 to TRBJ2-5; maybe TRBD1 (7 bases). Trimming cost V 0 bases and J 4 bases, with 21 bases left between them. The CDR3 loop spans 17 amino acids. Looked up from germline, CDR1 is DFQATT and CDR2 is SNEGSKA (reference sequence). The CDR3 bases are TGCAGTGCTAGAGAGCCGGGACAGCGAGGAGGGCGAGAGACCCAGTACTTC. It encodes CSAREPGQRGGRETQYF.

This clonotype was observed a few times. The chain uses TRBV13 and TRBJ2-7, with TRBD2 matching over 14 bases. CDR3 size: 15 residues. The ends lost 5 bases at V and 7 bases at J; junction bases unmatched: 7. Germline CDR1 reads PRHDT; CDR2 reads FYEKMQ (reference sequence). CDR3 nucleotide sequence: TGTGCCAGCAGCCCGGGGGGACTAGCGGGAGAGGAGCAGTACTTC. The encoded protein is CASSPGGLAGEEQYF.

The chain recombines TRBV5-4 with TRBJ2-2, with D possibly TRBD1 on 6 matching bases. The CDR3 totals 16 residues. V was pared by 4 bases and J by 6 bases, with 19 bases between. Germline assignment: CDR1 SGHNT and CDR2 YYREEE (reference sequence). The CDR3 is CASSPSGGRVAGELFF. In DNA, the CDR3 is TGTGCCAGCAGCCCGAGTGGGGGCCGCGTCGCCGGGGAGCTGTTTTTT.

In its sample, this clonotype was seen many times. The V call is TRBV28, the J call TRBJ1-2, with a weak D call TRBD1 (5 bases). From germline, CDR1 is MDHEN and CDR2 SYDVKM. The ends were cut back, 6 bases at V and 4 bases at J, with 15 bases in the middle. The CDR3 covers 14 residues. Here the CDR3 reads CASRPTGFLYGYTF. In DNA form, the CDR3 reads TGTGCCAGCAGACCCACAGGCTTCCTCTATGGCTACACCTTC.

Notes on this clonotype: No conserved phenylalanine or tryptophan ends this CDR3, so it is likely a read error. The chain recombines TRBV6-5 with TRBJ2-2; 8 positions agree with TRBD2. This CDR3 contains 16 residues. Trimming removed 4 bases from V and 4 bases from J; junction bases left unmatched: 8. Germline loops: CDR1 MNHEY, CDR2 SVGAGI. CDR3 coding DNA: TGTGCCAGCAGTTTCGTGGCGGGAGGTTCCACCGGGGAGCTGTTTCTT. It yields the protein CASSFVAGGSTGELFL.

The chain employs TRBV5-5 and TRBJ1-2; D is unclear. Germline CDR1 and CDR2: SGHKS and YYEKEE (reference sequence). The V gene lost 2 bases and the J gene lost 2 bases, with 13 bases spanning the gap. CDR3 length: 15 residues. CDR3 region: CASSFEITLNYGYTF. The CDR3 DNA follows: TGTGCCAGCAGCTTCGAAATAACCTTGAACTATGGCTACACCTTC. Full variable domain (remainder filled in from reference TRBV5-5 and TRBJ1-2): DAGVTQSPTHLIKTRGQQVTLRCSPISGHKSVSWYQQVLGQGPQFIFQYYEKEERGRGNFPDRFSARQFPNYSSELNVNALLLGDSALYLCASSFEITLNYGYTFGSGTRLTVV.

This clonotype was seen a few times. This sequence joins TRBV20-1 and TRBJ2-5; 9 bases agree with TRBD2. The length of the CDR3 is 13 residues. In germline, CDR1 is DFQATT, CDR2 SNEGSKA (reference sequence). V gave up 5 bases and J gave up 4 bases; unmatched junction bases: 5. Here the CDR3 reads CSALSGSRETQYF. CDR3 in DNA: TGCAGTGCTCTTAGCGGGAGTAGAGAGACCCAGTACTTC.

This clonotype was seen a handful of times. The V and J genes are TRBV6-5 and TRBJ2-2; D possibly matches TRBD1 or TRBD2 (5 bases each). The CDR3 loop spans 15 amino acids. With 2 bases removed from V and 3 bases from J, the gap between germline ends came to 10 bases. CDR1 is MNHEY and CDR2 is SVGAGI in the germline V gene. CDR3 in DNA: TGTGCCAGCAGTTACAGCAGGGACGACACCGGGGAGCTGTTTTTT. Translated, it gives CASSYSRDDTGELFF.

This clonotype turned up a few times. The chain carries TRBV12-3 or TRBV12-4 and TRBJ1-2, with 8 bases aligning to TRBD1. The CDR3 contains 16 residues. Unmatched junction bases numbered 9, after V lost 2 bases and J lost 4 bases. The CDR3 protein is CASSLSRNRGGYGYTF. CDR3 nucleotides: TGTGCCAGCAGTTTATCCCGCAACAGGGGGGGCTATGGCTACACCTTC.

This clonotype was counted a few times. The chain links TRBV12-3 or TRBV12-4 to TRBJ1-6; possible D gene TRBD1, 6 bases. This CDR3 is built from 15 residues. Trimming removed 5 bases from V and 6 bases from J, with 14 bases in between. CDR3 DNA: TGTGCCAGCAGTCCGCGGGACATTATTAATTCACCCCTCCACTTT. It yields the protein CASSPRDIINSPLHF.

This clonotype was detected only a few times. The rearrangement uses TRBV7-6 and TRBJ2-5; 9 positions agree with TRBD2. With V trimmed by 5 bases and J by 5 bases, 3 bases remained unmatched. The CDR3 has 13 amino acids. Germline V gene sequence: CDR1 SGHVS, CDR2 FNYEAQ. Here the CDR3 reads CASSPSGMETQYF. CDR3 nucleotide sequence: TGTGCCAGCAGCCCTAGCGGGATGGAGACCCAGTACTTC.

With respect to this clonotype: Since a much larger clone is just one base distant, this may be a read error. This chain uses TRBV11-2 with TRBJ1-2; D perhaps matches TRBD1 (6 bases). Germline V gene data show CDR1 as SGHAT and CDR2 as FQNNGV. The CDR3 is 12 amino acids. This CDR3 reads CANSGRGTGYTF. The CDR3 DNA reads TGTGCCAACAGCGGAAGGGGGACCGGCTACACCTTC. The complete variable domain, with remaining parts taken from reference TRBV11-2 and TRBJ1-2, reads EAGVAQSPRYKIIEKRQSVAFWCNPISGHATLYWYQQILGQGPKLLIQFQNNGVVDDSQLPKDRFSAERLKGVDSTLKIQPAKLEDSAVYLCANSGRGTGYTFGSGTRLTVV.

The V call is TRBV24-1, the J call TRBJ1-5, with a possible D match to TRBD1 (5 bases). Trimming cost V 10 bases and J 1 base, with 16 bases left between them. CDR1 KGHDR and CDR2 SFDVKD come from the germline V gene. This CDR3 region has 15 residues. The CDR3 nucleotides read TGTGCCACTTCAACAGGAGGGGCAAGCAATCAGCCCCAGCATTTT. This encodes CATSTGGASNQPQHF.

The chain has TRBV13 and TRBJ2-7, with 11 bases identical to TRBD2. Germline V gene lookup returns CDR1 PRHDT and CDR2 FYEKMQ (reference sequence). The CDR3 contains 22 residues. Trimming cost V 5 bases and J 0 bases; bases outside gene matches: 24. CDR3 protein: CASSPDPTGGRTSGHSSYEQYF. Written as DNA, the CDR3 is TGTGCCAGCAGCCCAGACCCCACAGGGGGCAGGACTAGCGGGCATAGCTCCTACGAGCAGTACTTC.

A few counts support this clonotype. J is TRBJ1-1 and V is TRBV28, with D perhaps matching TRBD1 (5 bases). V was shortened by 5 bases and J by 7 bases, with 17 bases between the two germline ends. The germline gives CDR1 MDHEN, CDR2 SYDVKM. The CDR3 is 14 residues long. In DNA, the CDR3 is TGTGCCAGCAGTCCTCCTGGGGGGGAGTTTGAAGCTTTCTTT. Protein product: CASSPPGGEFEAFF.

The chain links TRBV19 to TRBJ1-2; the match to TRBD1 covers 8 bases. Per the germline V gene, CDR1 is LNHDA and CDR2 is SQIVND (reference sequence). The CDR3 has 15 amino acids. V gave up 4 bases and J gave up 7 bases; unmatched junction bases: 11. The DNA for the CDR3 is TGTGCCAGTAGTACCCCGAAGACAGGGGATTTTGGCTACACCTTC. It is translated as CASSTPKTGDFGYTF.

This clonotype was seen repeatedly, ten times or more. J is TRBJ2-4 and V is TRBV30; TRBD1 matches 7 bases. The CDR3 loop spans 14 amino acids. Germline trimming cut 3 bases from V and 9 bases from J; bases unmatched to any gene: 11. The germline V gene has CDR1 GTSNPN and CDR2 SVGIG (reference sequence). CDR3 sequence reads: CAWSTGVVESIQYF. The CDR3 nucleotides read TGTGCCTGGAGCACAGGGGTGGTTGAGAGCATTCAGTACTTC.

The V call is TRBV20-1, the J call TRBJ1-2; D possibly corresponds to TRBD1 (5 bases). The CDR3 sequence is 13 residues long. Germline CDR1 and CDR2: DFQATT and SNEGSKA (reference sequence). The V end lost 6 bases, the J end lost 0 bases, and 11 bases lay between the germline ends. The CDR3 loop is CSATGRSNYGYTF. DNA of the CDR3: TGCAGTGCCACGGGACGGTCTAACTATGGCTACACCTTC.

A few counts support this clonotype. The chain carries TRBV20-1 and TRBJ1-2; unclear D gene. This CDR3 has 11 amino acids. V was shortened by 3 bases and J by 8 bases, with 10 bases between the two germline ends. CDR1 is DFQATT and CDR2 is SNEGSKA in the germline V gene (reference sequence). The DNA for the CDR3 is TGCAGTGCTAGCTGGACGGGGGGCTACACCTTC. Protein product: CSASWTGGYTF.

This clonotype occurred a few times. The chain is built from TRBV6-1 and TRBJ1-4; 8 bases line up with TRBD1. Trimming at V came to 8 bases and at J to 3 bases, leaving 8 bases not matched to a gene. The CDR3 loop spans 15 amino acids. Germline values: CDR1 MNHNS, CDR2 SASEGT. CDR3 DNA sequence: TGTGCCAGCGACGGGACAGGTGGCCCTAATGAAAAACTGTTTTTT. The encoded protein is CASDGTGGPNEKLFF.

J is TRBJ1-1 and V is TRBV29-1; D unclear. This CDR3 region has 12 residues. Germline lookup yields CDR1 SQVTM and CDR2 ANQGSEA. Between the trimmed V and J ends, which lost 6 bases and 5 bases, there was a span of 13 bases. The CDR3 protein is CSVAAPGTEAFF. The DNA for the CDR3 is TGCAGCGTGGCGGCCCCGGGGACTGAAGCTTTCTTT. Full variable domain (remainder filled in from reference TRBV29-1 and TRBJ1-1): SAVISQKPSRDICQRGTSLTIQCQVDSQVTMMFWYRQQPGQSLTLIATANQGSEATYESGFVIDKFPISRPNLTFSTLTVSNMSPEDSSIYLCSVAAPGTEAFFGQGTRLTVV.

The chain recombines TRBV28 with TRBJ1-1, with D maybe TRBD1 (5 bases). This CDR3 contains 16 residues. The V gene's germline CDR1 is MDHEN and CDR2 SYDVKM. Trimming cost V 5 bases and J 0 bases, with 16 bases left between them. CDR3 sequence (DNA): TGTGCCAGCAGTACCGTGGCAGGGAACATGAACACTGAAGCTTTCTTT. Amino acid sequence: CASSTVAGNMNTEAFF. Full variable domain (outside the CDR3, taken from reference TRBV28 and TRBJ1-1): DVKVTQSSRYLVKRTGEKVFLECVQDMDHENMFWYRQDPGLGLRLIYFSYDVKMKEKGDIPEGYSVSREKKERFSLILESASTNQTSMYLCASSTVAGNMNTEAFFGQGTRLTVV.

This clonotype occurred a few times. CDR3 sequence reads: CASSKTGTVSYEQYF. The CDR3 DNA follows: TGCGCCAGCAGCAAAACCGGGACAGTCTCCTACGAGCAGTACTTC. The V and J genes are TRBV5-1 and TRBJ2-7; 7 bases map to TRBD1. The junction had 7 bases not matched to a gene; V was cut back by 4 bases and J by 0 bases. Germline-derived CDR1 and CDR2 are SGHRS and YFSETQ. The CDR3 length is 15 residues.

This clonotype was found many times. The CDR3 DNA is TGTGCCAGCAAGACAGGGGACGGATTGAATTCACCCCTCCACTTT. Protein product: CASKTGDGLNSPLHF. The genes are TRBV2 and TRBJ1-6, with 8 positions matching TRBD1. After removal of 7 bases from V and 7 bases from J, the junction contained 9 bases not matched to a gene. The length of the CDR3 is 15 residues. From germline, CDR1 is SNHLY and CDR2 FYNNEI.

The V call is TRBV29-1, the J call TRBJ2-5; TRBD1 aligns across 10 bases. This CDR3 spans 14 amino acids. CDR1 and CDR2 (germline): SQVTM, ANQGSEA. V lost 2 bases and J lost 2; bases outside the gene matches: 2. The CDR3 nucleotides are TGCAGCGTTGAACGGGACAGGGGACAAGAGACCCAGTACTTC. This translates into CSVERDRGQETQYF.

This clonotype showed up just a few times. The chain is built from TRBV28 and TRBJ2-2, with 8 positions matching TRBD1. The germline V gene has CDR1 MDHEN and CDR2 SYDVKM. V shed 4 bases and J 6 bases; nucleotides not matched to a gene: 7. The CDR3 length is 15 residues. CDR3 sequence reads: CASSYRQGLAGELFF. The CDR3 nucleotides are TGTGCCAGCAGTTACCGACAGGGGCTGGCCGGGGAGCTGTTTTTT.